The 22 T cell receptor beta chains given below trace back to one sample, sequenced in a study of regulatory T cells in long-lasting Graves disease. The time point is: newly diagnosed GD, antithyroid drugs for less than 3 months. Construction of the TCR library relied on RNA isolated from PBMCs. Library construction for TCR beta used iRepertoire HTBI primers and Arm-PCR of CDR3 regions. In TCRdb, the multiplex PCR reads were re-called with MiXCR into one record per CDR3 protein. The data show some 600,000 distinct CDR3 sequences, about 15% seen once. The same data also went into a second study, on T cells in Graves' hyperthyroidism and ophthalmopathy.

This sample comprised peripheral blood mononuclear cells (PBMCs), obtained at new diagnosis, from a patient treated with antithyroid drugs. Source of these receptors: a man between 18 and 29 years old with Graves disease.

The J gene is TRBJ2-7, the V gene TRBV9; a possible D gene is TRBD1 (6 bases). The CDR3 contains 15 residues. Trimming pared 3 bases from V and 2 bases from J, leaving 15 bases between. Per germline, CDR1 SGDLS and CDR2 YYNGEE. DNA for the CDR3: TGTGCCAGCAGCGCGTCGGACAGTGGCCCCTACGAGCAGTACTTC. It encodes CASSASDSGPYEQYF.

A few counts support this clonotype. This sequence joins TRBV4-1 and TRBJ1-2, with TRBD1 as a possible D gene (5 bases). V dropped 1 base and J dropped 8 bases, with 14 bases sitting between them. Germline V CDR1 and CDR2: MGHRA, YSYEKL. The CDR3 has 14 residues. The CDR3 loop is CASSQGEGERGYTF. CDR3 nucleotides: TGCGCCAGCAGCCAAGGTGAAGGGGAGAGAGGCTACACCTTC.

This clonotype was observed a few times. This chain uses TRBV28 with TRBJ2-3; D might be TRBD2 (5 bases). Trimming took off 5 bases at V and 6 bases at J, with 15 bases between the two ends. The CDR3 runs 14 residues. The V gene's germline CDR1 is MDHEN and CDR2 SYDVKM. The CDR3 loop reads CASSPSLSGDTQYF. For the CDR3, the DNA is TGTGCCAGCAGTCCCTCCCTGAGCGGCGATACGCAGTATTTT.

As concerns this clonotype: At one end the junction does not follow the germline gene, possibly because of a read error. The chain couples TRBV5-1 to TRBJ2-2; 8 positions match TRBD2. Germline assignment: CDR1 SGHRS and CDR2 YFSETQ. The CDR3 has 17 residues. In DNA, the CDR3 is TGCGCCAGCAGCTCGTCCGGGGCGGGAGGTAACACCGGGGAGCTGGTTTTT. Its translation is CASSSSGAGGNTGELVF. The full variable domain, completed using reference TRBV5-1 and TRBJ2-2, is KAGVTQTPRYLIKTRGQQVTLSCSPISGHRSVSWYQQTPGQGLQFLFEYFSETQRNKGNFPGRFSGRQFSNSRSEMNVSTLELGDSALYLCASSSSGAGGNTGELVFGEGSRLTVL.

This chain joins TRBV7-2 and TRBJ2-7; perhaps TRBD2 as D (5 bases). V lost 6 bases, J lost 7 bases, and 16 bases lay in between. CDR1 is SGHTA and CDR2 is FQGNSA in the germline V gene. The CDR3 is 13 amino acids. CDR3 protein: CASSPTGYGEQYF. CDR3 nucleotide sequence: TGTGCCAGCAGTCCTACGGGGTATGGGGAGCAGTACTTC.

A few counts support this clonotype. The CDR3 protein is CSARRGGGNSNQPQHF. CDR3 DNA: TGCAGTGCTAGGAGGGGAGGGGGTAATAGCAATCAGCCCCAGCATTTT. The chain has TRBV20-1 and TRBJ1-5; tentative D call: TRBD1 (6 bases). V lost 3 bases and J lost 0, with 15 bases in between. The CDR3 consists of 16 residues. Germline CDR1 and CDR2: DFQATT and SNEGSKA (reference sequence).

A word on this clonotype: A much larger clone is a single base away; this may be a read error. The rearrangement links TRBV19 to TRBJ2-5, with D unresolved. CDR1 is LNHDA, CDR2 SQIVND, per germline (reference sequence). This CDR3 comprises 12 residues. V lost 6 bases to trimming and J lost 5 bases, with 10 bases between them. The CDR3 spells CASRHAGETQYF. CDR3 in DNA: TGTGCCAGTAGACACGCCGGGGAGACCCAGTACTTC.

Note on this clonotype: A read error may be the cause here, since a much bigger clone is one base away. This is likely a read error, given that the CDR3 carries no conserved phenylalanine or tryptophan at its end. The genes are TRBV20-1 and TRBJ2-4, with 10 bases identical to TRBD1. V trimming: 5 bases; J trimming: 11 bases; junction bases outside the gene matches: 12. The CDR3 is 14 residues long. Per germline, CDR1 DFQATT and CDR2 SNEGSKA (reference sequence). The DNA for the CDR3 is TGCAGTGCTCCCGGGACAGGGGATTTCCGCGTTCAGTACTGC. This gives the protein CSAPGTGDFRVQYC.

Ten or more counts support this clonotype. The chain couples TRBV11-3 to TRBJ2-3; TRBD1 aligns across 8 bases. J lost 6 bases, V lost 5 bases, and 4 bases had no gene match. The CDR3 length is 13 residues. Germline lookup yields CDR1 SGHNT and CDR2 YENEEA. The DNA of the CDR3 is TGTGCCAGCAGCCTGACAGGGGCCGATACGCAGTATTTT. It is translated as CASSLTGADTQYF.

This clonotype turned up a few times. The chain carries TRBV20-1 and TRBJ2-2; maybe TRBD1 (7 bases). CDR3 length: 15 amino acids. CDR1 and CDR2 from the germline V gene are DFQATT and SNEGSKA (reference sequence). The germline V and J ends were trimmed by 7 bases and 5 bases, with 20 bases remaining between them. CDR3 in amino acids: CSVVRQGGQTGELFF. CDR3 sequence (DNA): TGCAGTGTTGTCCGTCAGGGGGGTCAAACCGGGGAGCTGTTTTTT.

This clonotype was found a few times. This may stem from a read error, because a much larger clone lies one nucleotide away. The chain links TRBV6-2 or TRBV6-3 to TRBJ2-3; D gene ambiguous. The germline gives CDR1 MNHEY, CDR2 SVGEGT. The CDR3 is 19 residues long. CDR3 nucleotide sequence: TGTGCCGGCAGAACAGCTTATCGAGCAGTTCGGGCAGTTCGAGATACGCAGTATTTT. The encoded protein is CAGRTAYRAVRAVRDTQYF.

The rearrangement links TRBV20-1 to TRBJ2-5; D is possibly TRBD1 (5 bases). CDR1 is DFQATT and CDR2 is SNEGSKA in the germline V gene (reference sequence). The CDR3 runs 15 residues. V was clipped by 0 bases and J by 2 bases, with 13 bases between them. CDR3 nucleotides: TGCAGTGCTAGAGACCCGACAGAGCCACAAGAGACCCAGTACTTC. Protein sequence: CSARDPTEPQETQYF.

This clonotype was recorded a few times. The chain carries TRBV5-6 and TRBJ1-1; TRBD1 agrees at 7 bases. J gave up 6 bases and V 3 bases, and 14 bases lay outside the gene matches. CDR1 SGHDT and CDR2 YYEEEE come from the germline V gene. The CDR3 covers 16 residues. The CDR3 DNA is TGTGCCAGCAGCTGGGAGAGGGGGCTAGGATCCGCTGAAGCTTTCTTT. Residues: CASSWERGLGSAEAFF.

The chain combines TRBV4-1 with TRBJ2-7, with D possibly matching TRBD1 (5 bases). The germline gives CDR1 MGHRA, CDR2 YSYEKL. This CDR3 region has 15 residues. The V end lost 0 bases, the J end lost 3 bases, and 12 bases lay between the germline ends. CDR3 coding DNA: TGCGCCAGCAGCCAAGAATGGCAGGGATACTACGAGCAGTACTTC. This codes for CASSQEWQGYYEQYF.

This clonotype showed up many times. This chain uses TRBV2 with TRBJ1-2; no reliable D call. CDR1 and CDR2 (germline): SNHLY, FYNNEI. The length of the CDR3 is 15 residues. V gave up 6 bases and J gave up 7 bases, with 21 bases separating them. The CDR3 DNA follows: TGTGCCAGCAGGGACCCGGGCCGCCCCGGGATTGGCTACACCTTC. It specifies CASRDPGRPGIGYTF.

This clonotype occurred a few times. This chain links TRBV2 with TRBJ1-1; no firm D call. V gave up 4 bases and J gave up 7 bases, with 10 bases separating them. The CDR3 totals 12 residues. Germline CDR1 is SNHLY and CDR2 is FYNNEI. The CDR3 region has the DNA TGTGCCAGCAGTGGGGTTGGTAGTGAAGCTTTCTTT. Protein: CASSGVGSEAFF.

This clonotype was seen only once. One base away lies a much larger clone, so this may be a sequencing read error. The genes are TRBV6-1 and TRBJ2-5, with D hard to call. Germline values: CDR1 MNHNS, CDR2 SASEGT. The CDR3 is 13 amino acids. CDR3: CASSEDAREIQYF. The CDR3 coding sequence is TGTGCCAGCAGTGAAGACGCCAGAGAGATCCAGTACTTC.

This clonotype was picked up many times. This chain's CDR3 is CSVRRTSGRYGELFF. The DNA of the CDR3 is TGCAGTGTCAGAAGGACTAGCGGGAGGTACGGGGAGCTGTTTTTT. The chain links TRBV20-1 to TRBJ2-2, with 14 bases aligning to TRBD2. The V and J ends lost 7 bases and 7 bases, in that order; junction bases with no gene match: 8. The CDR3 totals 15 residues. Germline lookup yields CDR1 DFQATT and CDR2 SNEGSKA (reference sequence).

This clonotype was counted many times. The CDR3 nucleotides read TGCGCCAGCAGCTTGTTGGCTCCGGAAGATACGCAGTATTTT. Translated, it gives CASSLLAPEDTQYF. V is TRBV5-1 and J is TRBJ2-3; D remains unclear. CDR1 is SGHRS and CDR2 is YFSETQ in the germline V gene. This CDR3 is 14 amino acids long. V was cut by 1 base and J by 5 bases, with 11 bases left in between.

This clonotype was observed a single time. J is TRBJ2-7 and V is TRBV19; maybe TRBD2 (6 bases). CDR3 length: 14 amino acids. Trimming left V 3 bases short and J 2 bases short, with 11 bases between. The germline V gene encodes CDR1 LNHDA and CDR2 SQIVND (reference sequence). CDR3 sequence (DNA): TGTGCCAGTAGTATGGAGGGGACCGCCTACGAGCAGTACTTC. This codes for CASSMEGTAYEQYF. Based on the CDR3 plus reference TRBV19 and TRBJ2-7, the full variable domain is DGGITQSPKYLFRKEGQNVTLSCEQNLNHDAMYWYRQDPGQGLRLIYYSQIVNDFQKGDIAEGYSVSREKKESFPLTVTSAQKNPTAFYLCASSMEGTAYEQYFGPGTRLTVT.

Details on this clonotype: A much larger clone lies one base from this, so it may be a read error. V usage is TRBV12-3 or TRBV12-4 and J usage is TRBJ2-7; 8 positions agree with TRBD2. This CDR3 spans 14 amino acids. V lost 4 bases, J lost 3 bases, and 5 bases stayed unmatched. The CDR3 sequence: CASSSRLAHYEQYF. DNA for the CDR3: TGTGCCAGCAGTTCCCGACTAGCGCACTACGAGCAGTACTTC.

As regards this clonotype: The junction does not match germline at one end; this may be a read error. CDR3 residues: CANSLIWRPSSYNEQFF. The CDR3 coding sequence is TGTGCCAACAGTTTAATTTGGCGGCCAAGCTCCTACAATGAGCAGTTCTTC. The J gene is TRBJ2-1, the V gene TRBV28; D not certain. The germline V gene encodes CDR1 MDHEN and CDR2 SYDVKM. The CDR3 totals 17 residues.